The sample holds many counts of the clone carrying this T cell receptor (beta chain). As yet, its antigen is unknown. The V and J ends lost 6 bases and 5 bases respectively, with 17 bases between them. Germline assignment: CDR1 MNHNS and CDR2 SASEGT. The CDR3 is 15 residues long. This record comes from a study of CD8+CD57+ T cells in acquired aplastic anemia. Study context: Sorted CD4+ and CD8+ cells yielded about 2.9 ug of DNA on average.

Selection for sequencing was limited to patients who had shown CD8+CD57+ cell expansion by flow cytometry. Genomic DNA, the template, was used for profiling of the TCR beta VDJ and CDR3. TCRdb reprocessed the reads with MiXCR, giving one entry per CDR3 protein. In the table there are more than 150,000 distinct CDR3 sequences, 48% of which are singletons. Study-wide findings and caveats: Found in both controls and patients were around 31 CD8+ CDR3 sequences.

The sample taken for sequencing was sorted CD4+, CD8+, or CD8+CD57+ T cells (not recorded which) from PBMCs. The TCR comes from a human donor with aplastic anemia. This chain connects TRBV6-1 to TRBJ1-5; D possibly corresponds to TRBD1 (5 bases). The DNA of the CDR3 is TGTGCCAGCAGGATGACCGGGACTCGGGATCAGCCCCAGCATTTT. Translated, it gives CASRMTGTRDQPQHF.